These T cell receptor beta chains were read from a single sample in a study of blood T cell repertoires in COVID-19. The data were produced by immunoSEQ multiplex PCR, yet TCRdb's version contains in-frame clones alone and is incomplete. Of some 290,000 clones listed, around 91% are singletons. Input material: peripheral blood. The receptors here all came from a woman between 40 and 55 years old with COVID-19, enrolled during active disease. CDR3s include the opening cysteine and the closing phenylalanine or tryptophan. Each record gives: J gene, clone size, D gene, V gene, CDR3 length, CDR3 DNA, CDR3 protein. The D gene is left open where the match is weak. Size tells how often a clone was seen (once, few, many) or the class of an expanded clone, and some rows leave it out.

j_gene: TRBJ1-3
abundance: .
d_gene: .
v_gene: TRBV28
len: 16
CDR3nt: TGTGCCAGCAGTTTATTGGTCACCGGCTCTGGAAACACCATATATTTT
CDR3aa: CASSLLVTGSGNTIYF

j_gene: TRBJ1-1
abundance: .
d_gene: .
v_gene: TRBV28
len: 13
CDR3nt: TGTGCCAGCAGTTTTCTCGGGGTTACTGAAGCTTTCTTT
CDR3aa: CASSFLGVTEAFF

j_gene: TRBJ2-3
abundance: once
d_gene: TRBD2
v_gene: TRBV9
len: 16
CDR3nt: TGTGCCAGCACCCGTGGAGCGGGGGGCCCGCCAGATACGCAGTATTTT
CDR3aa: CASTRGAGGPPDTQYF

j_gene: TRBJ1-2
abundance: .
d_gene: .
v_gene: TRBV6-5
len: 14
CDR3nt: TGTGCCAGCAGTTACCAGGAGGCAGGGGATGGCTACACCTTC
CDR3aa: CASSYQEAGDGYTF

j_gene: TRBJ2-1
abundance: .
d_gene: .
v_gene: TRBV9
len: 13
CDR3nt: TGTGCCAGCAGCGTAGTGTCGGGGGGCCAGCAGTTCTTC
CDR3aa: CASSVVSGGQQFF

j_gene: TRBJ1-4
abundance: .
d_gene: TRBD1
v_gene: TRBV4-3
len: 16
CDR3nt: TGCGCCAGCAGCTCGGAAACCGGGACAGGGAACGAAAAACTGTTTTTT
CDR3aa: CASSSETGTGNEKLFF

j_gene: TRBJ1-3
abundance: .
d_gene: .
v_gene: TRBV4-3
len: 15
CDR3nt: TGCGCCAGCAGCTCGTCGTGGGGCCAGGGATACACCATATATTTT
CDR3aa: CASSSSWGQGYTIYF

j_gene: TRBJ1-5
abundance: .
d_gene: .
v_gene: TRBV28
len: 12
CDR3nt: TGTGCCAGCAGTTTAGGTACGGGAAGGCAGCATTTT
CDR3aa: CASSLGTGRQHF

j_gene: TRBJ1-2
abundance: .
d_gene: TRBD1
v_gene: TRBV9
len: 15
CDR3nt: TGTGCCAGCAGCCTATGGACAGGAGGTGGTTATGGCTACACCTTC
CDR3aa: CASSLWTGGGYGYTF

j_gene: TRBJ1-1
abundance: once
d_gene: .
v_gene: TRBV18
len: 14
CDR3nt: TGTGCCAGCTCGCGACAAGTTATGAACACTGAAGCTTTCTTT
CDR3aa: CASSRQVMNTEAFF